This T cell receptor delta chain was captured in a study of γδ T cells in repeated Plasmodium falciparum infection. Study-wide context: The natural-infection arm compared Malian children under seasonal malaria with matched Australian children. Over 644 days, donors received four mosquito-bite P. falciparum NF54 infections.

V lost 3 bases to trimming and J lost 5 bases; unmatched junction nucleotides: 15. Looked up from germline, CDR1 is GEAIGNYY and CDR2 is EKD. The CDR3 runs to 18 residues. TCRdb redid clone calling on the multiplex PCR reads using CATT. The sample comprises under 50,000 delta-chain clones, approximately 1.5% of which are singletons, and over 7% rests with the top ten. Flow sorting of PBMC yielded separate Vgamma9/Vdelta2+ and Vdelta2-negative gammadelta T cell populations for bulk repertoire analysis. Findings of the study overall: One small rural Malian village, predominantly a single ethnic group, supplied the cohort.

This clone was observed many times. Its antigen is as yet unknown. This sequence joins TRDV2 and TRDJ1, with 12 bases lining up with TRDD3. As TCRdb names no J gene, one was assigned here on the basis of a DNA match to germline. The TCR was taken from a pool of human donors (malaria-infected and uninfected, not separated). Sequencing was done on a sample of gamma-delta T cells from blood. This CDR3 reads CACDYVLGDTGRPDKLIF. The CDR3 DNA is TGTGCCTGTGACTATGTACTGGGGGATACCGGCCGGCCAGATAAACTCATCTTT.